The count of the clone carrying this TCR beta chain is one. Its specificity is not known. This specimen belongs to a study of shared clonotypes between healthy human individuals. Findings of the study overall: Clonotype sharing among donors likely depends on sequencing depth.

The ends were cut back, 3 bases at V and 1 base at J, with 14 bases in the middle. The CDR3 is 15 residues long. Germline CDR1 reads SGHRS; CDR2 reads YFSETQ. Recent acute infections and vaccinations were absent in the healthy HIV-negative adult donors. Running of the assay took place at deep level. Unsorted PBMC DNA went through sequencing on ten immunoSEQ deep assay plates. Libraries were prepared by immunoSEQ multiplex PCR; TCRdb keeps only in-frame clonotypes and omits some of them. The sample holds about 470,000 clones, about 76% seen once. The chain couples TRBV5-1 to TRBJ2-7, with D tentatively TRBD2 (5 bases). The source of this sequence is a woman aged 40 to 50 in good health. Some clones in this sample may be carry-over from other donors' samples. Sample: PBMCs. The CDR3, as DNA: TGCGCCAGCAGCTGGGTCGGCGGGCCTTCCTACGAGCAGTACTTC. Translation gives CASSWVGGPSYEQYF.